This TCR beta chain derives from a study of CD8+ T cells in alopecia areata. Broader study findings: Researchers report lesional scalp, most notably alopecia totalis/universalis, outstripped normal scalp in clonality. Sharing of TCR sequences between patients (possibly for HLA-related reasons) was less clear than in mice. When scalp samples are sequenced, resident alphabeta T cells of normal skin are also captured.

About this clone itself: Its antigen is unidentified.

Isolation of CD4+ and CD8+ T cells from PBMCs was achieved by sorting. Investigators isolated RNA and reverse transcribed it into cDNA to act as the sequencing template. Repertoires were generated with immunoSEQ multiplex PCR, while TCRdb's copy carries only in-frame clones and drops some. The sample includes some 110,000 clones, roughly two thirds seen only once; the top ten take 2.5% to 3%. Looked up from germline, CDR1 is SGHDT and CDR2 is YYEEEE. The CDR3 covers 15 residues. The germline V and J ends were trimmed by 5 bases and 0 bases, with 11 bases remaining between them. This chain links TRBV5-6 with TRBJ1-4; D gene unclear. Sequenced input: CD4+ T cells sorted from blood. This TCR was sampled from a human donor in good health. The CDR3 bases are TGTGCCAGCAGGTCAACACAGACAACTAATGAAAAACTGTTTTTT. Its protein is CASRSTQTTNEKLFF.